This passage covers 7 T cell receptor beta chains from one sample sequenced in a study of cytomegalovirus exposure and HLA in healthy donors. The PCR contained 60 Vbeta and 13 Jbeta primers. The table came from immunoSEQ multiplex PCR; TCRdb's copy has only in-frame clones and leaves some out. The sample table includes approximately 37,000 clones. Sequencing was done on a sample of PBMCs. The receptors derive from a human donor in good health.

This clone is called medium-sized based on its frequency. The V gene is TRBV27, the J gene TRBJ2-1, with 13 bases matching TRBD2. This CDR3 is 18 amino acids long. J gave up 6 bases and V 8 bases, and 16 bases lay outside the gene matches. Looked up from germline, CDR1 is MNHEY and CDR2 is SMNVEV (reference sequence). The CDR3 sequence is CASGPLGLAGAGSNEQFF. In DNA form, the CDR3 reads TGTGCCAGCGGCCCACTCGGACTAGCGGGGGCCGGGAGCAATGAGCAGTTCTTC.

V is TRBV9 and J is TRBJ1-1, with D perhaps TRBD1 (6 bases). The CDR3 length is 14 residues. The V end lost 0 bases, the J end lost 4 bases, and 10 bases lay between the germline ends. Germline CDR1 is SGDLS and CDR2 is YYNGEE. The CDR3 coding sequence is TGTGCCAGCAGCGTAGCAGGCAGGGGCACTGAAGCTTTCTTT. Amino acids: CASSVAGRGTEAFF.

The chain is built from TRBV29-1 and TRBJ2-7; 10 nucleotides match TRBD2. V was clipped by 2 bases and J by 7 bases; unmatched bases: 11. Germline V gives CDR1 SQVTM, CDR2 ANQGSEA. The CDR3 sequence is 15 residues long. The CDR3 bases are TGCAGCGTTGAATGGCTGGTAGCGGGGGGACGGGAGCAGTACTTC. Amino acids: CSVEWLVAGGREQYF.

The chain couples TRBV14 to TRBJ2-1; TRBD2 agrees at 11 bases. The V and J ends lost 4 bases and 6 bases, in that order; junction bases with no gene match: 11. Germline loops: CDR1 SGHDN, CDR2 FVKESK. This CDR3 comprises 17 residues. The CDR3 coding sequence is TGTGCCAGCAGCCCCAAGATTGGGCTAGCGGGGGGCAATGAGCAGTTCTTC. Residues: CASSPKIGLAGGNEQFF.

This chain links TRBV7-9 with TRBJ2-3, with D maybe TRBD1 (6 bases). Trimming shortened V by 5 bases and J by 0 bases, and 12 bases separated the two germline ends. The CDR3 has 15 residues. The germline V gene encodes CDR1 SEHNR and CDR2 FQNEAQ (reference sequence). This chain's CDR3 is CASSPGTYSTDTQYF. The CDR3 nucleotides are TGTGCCAGCAGCCCCGGGACATATAGCACAGATACGCAGTATTTT.

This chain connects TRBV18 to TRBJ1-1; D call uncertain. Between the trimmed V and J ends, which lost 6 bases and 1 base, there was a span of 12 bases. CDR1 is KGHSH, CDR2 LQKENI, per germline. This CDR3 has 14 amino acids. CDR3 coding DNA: TGTGCCAGCTCCTCAGCAGCGAAGAACACTGAAGCTTTCTTT. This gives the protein CASSSAAKNTEAFF.

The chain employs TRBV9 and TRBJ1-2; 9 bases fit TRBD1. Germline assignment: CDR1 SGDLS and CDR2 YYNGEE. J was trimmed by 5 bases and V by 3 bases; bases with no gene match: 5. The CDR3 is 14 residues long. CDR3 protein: CASSAGQGVYGYTF. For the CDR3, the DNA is TGTGCCAGCAGCGCGGGACAGGGAGTATATGGCTACACCTTC. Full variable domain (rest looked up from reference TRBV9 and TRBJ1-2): DSGVTQTPKHLITATGQRVTLRCSPRSGDLSVYWYQQSLDQGLQFLIQYYNGEERAKGNILERFSAQQFPDLHSELNLSSLELGDSALYFCASSAGQGVYGYTFGSGTRLTVV.